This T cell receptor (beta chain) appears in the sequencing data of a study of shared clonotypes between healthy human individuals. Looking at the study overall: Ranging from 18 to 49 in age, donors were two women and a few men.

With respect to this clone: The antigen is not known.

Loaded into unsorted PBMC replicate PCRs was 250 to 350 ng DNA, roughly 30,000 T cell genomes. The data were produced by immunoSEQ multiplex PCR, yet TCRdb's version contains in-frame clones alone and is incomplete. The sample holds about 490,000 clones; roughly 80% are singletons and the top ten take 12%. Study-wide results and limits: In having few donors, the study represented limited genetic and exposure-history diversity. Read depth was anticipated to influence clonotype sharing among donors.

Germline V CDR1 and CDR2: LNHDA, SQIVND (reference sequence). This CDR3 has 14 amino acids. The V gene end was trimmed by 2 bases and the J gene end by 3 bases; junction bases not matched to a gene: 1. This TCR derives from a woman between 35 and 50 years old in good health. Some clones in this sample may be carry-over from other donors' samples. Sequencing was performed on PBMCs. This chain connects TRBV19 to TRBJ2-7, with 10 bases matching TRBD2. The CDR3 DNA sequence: TGTGCCAGTAGTATAAGACTAGCGGGCTACGAGCAGTACTTC. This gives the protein CASSIRLAGYEQYF.